The clone carrying this T cell receptor beta chain was counted many times. Its antigen is not known. This sample was included in a study of T-cell reconstitution after alpha-beta-depleted transplantation in children. The TCRbeta library incorporated unique molecular identifiers. TCRdb passed the PCR reads through MiXCR, listing each CDR3 protein once. The table includes tens of thousands of distinct CDR3 sequences, roughly 8.7% detected once. Findings of the study overall: In some patients, recipient T cells and intrathymic progenitors surviving conditioning explained high day-60 diversity. Alpha-beta T cells present about two months after transplant were reported to originate from several hundred expanded graft clones.

The J segment lost 2 bases and the V segment lost 8 bases, leaving 9 bases of the junction unmatched. This CDR3 spans 15 amino acids. The source material was PBMCs, mostly from graft donor cells, sampled 60 days after TCRalphabeta/CD19-depleted stem cell transplant. The chain is built from TRBV12-3 or TRBV12-4 and TRBJ2-3, with TRBD1 matching 8 bases. This receptor was obtained from a male patient between 2 and 10 years old who had a stem cell transplant for chronic granulomatous disease, so the T cells may come from the graft donor. The CDR3 coding sequence is TGTGCCAGCCTCTTGGCAGGGGGCAACACAGATACGCAGTATTTT. It specifies CASLLAGGNTDTQYF.